Shown below are 15 T cell receptor beta chains from a single sample sequenced in a study of T cell responses to AZD1222 COVID-19 vaccine. Profiling relied on immunoSEQ multiplex PCR, and the TCRdb table lists in-frame clones only, not all of them. Of about 84,000 clones listed, about 89% are singletons. The sequences come from peripheral blood, collected 28 days after the second AZD1222 dose. These receptors all come from an adult who received the AZD1222 COVID-19 vaccine.

The chain carries TRBV7-9 and TRBJ2-3; 7 positions agree with TRBD2. Germline assignment: CDR1 SEHNR and CDR2 FQNEAQ (reference sequence). The CDR3 loop spans 14 amino acids. The J segment lost 2 bases and the V segment lost 5 bases, leaving 4 bases of the junction unmatched. The CDR3 nucleotides read TGTGCCAGCAGCACCCGGGACTACACAGATACGCAGTATTTT. It codes for CASSTRDYTDTQYF.

This chain uses TRBV5-1 with TRBJ2-2; 7 bases match TRBD1. The junction had 10 bases not matched to a gene; V was cut back by 9 bases and J by 2 bases. Germline V gives CDR1 SGHRS, CDR2 YFSETQ. The CDR3 has 15 residues. In DNA, the CDR3 is TGCGCCACCGCCGGGACAGACACAAACACCGGGGAGCTGTTTTTT. Translated: CATAGTDTNTGELFF.

The V call is TRBV6-1, the J call TRBJ1-1, with D hard to call. Deletions cut 1 base from V and 0 bases from J, with 6 bases between. The CDR3 loop spans 14 amino acids. Per the germline V gene, CDR1 is MNHNS and CDR2 is SASEGT. The CDR3 sequence is CASSEGSVNTEAFF. CDR3 sequence (DNA): TGTGCCAGCAGTGAAGGGTCAGTGAACACTGAAGCTTTCTTT.

The V and J genes are TRBV2 and TRBJ1-2; tentatively, D is TRBD1 (6 bases). Between the trimmed V and J ends, which lost 5 bases and 1 base, there was a span of 20 bases. Germline assignment: CDR1 SNHLY and CDR2 FYNNEI. This CDR3 contains 17 residues. The CDR3 sequence is CASSYVQGRGLNYGYTF. The CDR3 DNA reads TGTGCCAGCAGTTACGTTCAGGGGCGGGGGCTTAACTATGGCTACACCTTC.

This clone was detected a few times. V and J are TRBV6-2 or TRBV6-3 and TRBJ2-3; D remains unclear. Trimming removed 5 bases from V and 2 bases from J, with 17 bases in between. CDR1 is MNHEY, CDR2 SVGEGT, per germline. This CDR3 has 16 residues. The CDR3 loop reads CASSPGPPRHTDTQYF. The DNA for the CDR3 is TGTGCCAGCAGTCCCGGACCTCCGCGCCACACAGATACGCAGTATTTT.

The genes are TRBV5-1 and TRBJ1-2, with D possibly being TRBD1 (6 bases). Looked up from germline, CDR1 is SGHRS and CDR2 is YFSETQ. This CDR3 comprises 14 residues. V was pared by 0 bases and J by 3 bases, with 9 bases between. CDR3 sequence: CASSLAAGDYGYTF. CDR3 in DNA: TGCGCCAGCAGCTTGGCCGCAGGGGACTATGGCTACACCTTC.

V and J are TRBV2 and TRBJ1-2, with D hard to call. In germline, CDR1 is SNHLY, CDR2 FYNNEI. The CDR3 runs to 15 residues. V lost 6 bases and J 4 bases, leaving 18 bases between the germline ends. CDR3 protein: CASSETAGRGYGYTF. The CDR3 coding sequence is TGTGCCAGCAGCGAGACGGCAGGAAGAGGCTATGGCTACACCTTC.

The chain employs TRBV7-2 and TRBJ1-1; D is undetermined. The CDR3 is 14 amino acids. CDR1 is SGHTA and CDR2 is FQGNSA in the germline V gene. Deletions cut 5 bases from V and 5 bases from J, with 15 bases between. In DNA, the CDR3 is TGTGCCAGCAGCGCATGGCGGGGAGGGACTGAAGCTTTCTTT. It translates to CASSAWRGGTEAFF.

The chain links TRBV6-5 to TRBJ1-5; D is ambiguous. The length of the CDR3 is 14 residues. Deletions cut 6 bases from V and 3 bases from J, with 12 bases between. CDR1 is MNHEY, CDR2 SVGAGI, per germline. The CDR3 DNA follows: TGTGCCAGCAGCCCCGCGGGGAACAATCAGCCCCAGCATTTT. Translation gives CASSPAGNNQPQHF.

J is TRBJ1-5 and V is TRBV7-3; D unclear. Per germline, CDR1 SGHTA and CDR2 FQGTGA. V lost 5 bases to trimming and J lost 2 bases, with 16 bases between them. This CDR3 comprises 16 residues. CDR3 coding DNA: TGTGCCAGCAGCATAAGTCTGATGGGAGGCAATCAGCCCCAGCATTTT. This gives the protein CASSISLMGGNQPQHF.

This chain joins TRBV5-1 and TRBJ2-1; weak D call: TRBD1 (6 bases). V was clipped by 0 bases and J by 5 bases, with 12 bases between them. The CDR3 is 15 residues long. The germline V gene has CDR1 SGHRS and CDR2 YFSETQ. The CDR3 region is CASSLVGTNHNEQFF. The CDR3 DNA is TGCGCCAGCAGCTTGGTTGGGACAAACCACAATGAGCAGTTCTTC.

This chain's CDR3 is CASSLNRGTQYF. Written as DNA, the CDR3 is TGTGCCAGCAGCTTAAACAGGGGGACCCAGTACTTC. The rearrangement joins TRBV7-3 to TRBJ2-5, with TRBD1 matching 7 bases. Germline loops: CDR1 SGHTA, CDR2 FQGTGA. The V and J ends lost 1 base and 7 bases, in that order; junction bases with no gene match: 0. This CDR3 comprises 12 residues.

The chain joins TRBV18 to TRBJ2-5; D remains ambiguous. The V gene lost 5 bases and the J gene lost 5 bases, with 9 bases spanning the gap. The germline V gene has CDR1 KGHSH and CDR2 LQKENI. The CDR3 runs to 12 residues. The CDR3 spells CASSRGSETQYF. CDR3 nucleotide sequence: TGTGCCAGCTCAAGAGGATCCGAGACCCAGTACTTC.

CDR3 sequence (DNA): TGTGCCAGCAGCTGGGGACAGGGGGACACCGGGGAGCTGTTTTTT. Translated: CASSWGQGDTGELFF. V gene TRBV11-3 combines with J gene TRBJ2-2; 11 bases are shared with TRBD1. J lost 3 bases, V lost 4 bases, and 1 base had no gene match. The length of the CDR3 is 15 residues. CDR1 is SGHNT and CDR2 is YENEEA in the germline V gene.

This sequence joins TRBV9 and TRBJ1-5; tentative D call: TRBD1 (6 bases). CDR1 and CDR2 from the germline V gene are SGDLS and YYNGEE. The germline V and J ends were trimmed by 4 bases and 6 bases, with 14 bases remaining between them. The CDR3 is 14 amino acids. CDR3 sequence: CASSQRGGAQPQHF. The CDR3 DNA reads TGTGCCAGCAGCCAGAGGGGGGGAGCTCAGCCCCAGCATTTT. Complete variable domain (other parts from reference TRBV9 and TRBJ1-5): DSGVTQTPKHLITATGQRVTLRCSPRSGDLSVYWYQQSLDQGLQFLIQYYNGEERAKGNILERFSAQQFPDLHSELNLSSLELGDSALYFCASSQRGGAQPQHFGDGTRLSIL.